This entry lists 32 T cell receptor beta chains sequenced from one sample in a study of T-cell memory formation after mild COVID-19. TCRdb reprocessed the 5' RACE reads with MiXCR, giving one entry per CDR3 protein. The sample includes 450,000 or so distinct CDR3 sequences, more than 20% seen only once; the top ten take about an eighth. The sample taken for sequencing was PBMCs or a T cell subset sorted from them (not recorded which). These receptors were collected from an adult woman who had mild COVID-19 (a few samples of this study predate the infection). Cell type and time point are not known.

In its sample, this clonotype was seen many times. The chain employs TRBV2 and TRBJ2-1, with TRBD2 as a possible D gene (5 bases). The CDR3 has 13 residues. Germline V lookup: CDR1 SNHLY, CDR2 FYNNEI. V shed 7 bases and J shed 7 bases, with 14 bases lying between them. The CDR3 is CASKRARGNEQFF. The CDR3 DNA reads as TGTGCCAGCAAGCGAGCACGCGGGAATGAGCAGTTCTTC.

At least ten counts were recorded for this clonotype. The V call is TRBV18, the J call TRBJ2-7; 8 nucleotides line up with TRBD2. The germline V gene encodes CDR1 KGHSH and CDR2 LQKENI. The CDR3 sequence is 12 residues long. J lost 6 bases, V lost 8 bases, and 6 bases had no gene match. The CDR3 reads CASSPGGAEQYF. CDR3 coding DNA: TGTGCCAGCAGCCCCGGGGGGGCCGAGCAGTACTTC. The full variable domain, completed using reference TRBV18 and TRBJ2-7, is NAGVMQNPRHLVRRRGQEARLRCSPMKGHSHVYWYRQLPEEGLKFMVYLQKENIIDESGMPKERFSAEFPKEGPSILRIQQVVRGDSAAYFCASSPGGAEQYFGPGTRLTVT.

This clonotype appeared many times. V is TRBV19 and J is TRBJ2-5, with 7 nucleotides matching TRBD1. Germline V gene lookup returns CDR1 LNHDA and CDR2 SQIVND (reference sequence). Trimming at V came to 5 bases and at J to 0 bases, leaving 12 bases not matched to a gene. The length of the CDR3 is 17 residues. The DNA for the CDR3 is TGTGCCAGTAGTGCGACAGGGTCGAATACGTACCAAGAGACCCAGTACTTC. Translated: CASSATGSNTYQETQYF. Looking up the rest from reference TRBV19 and TRBJ2-5 gives the full variable domain: DGGITQSPKYLFRKEGQNVTLSCEQNLNHDAMYWYRQDPGQGLRLIYYSQIVNDFQKGDIAEGYSVSREKKESFPLTVTSAQKNPTAFYLCASSATGSNTYQETQYFGPGTRLLVL.

The CDR3 region is CASSFDGVDTQYF. CDR3 coding DNA: TGTGCCAGCAGCTTCGACGGGGTAGATACGCAGTATTTT. The chain combines TRBV5-5 with TRBJ2-3; possibly TRBD2 for D (5 bases). The CDR3 covers 13 residues. The V end lost 2 bases, the J end lost 5 bases, and 9 bases lay between the germline ends. Germline-derived CDR1 and CDR2 are SGHKS and YYEKEE (reference sequence).

The rearrangement uses TRBV21-1 and TRBJ1-2. TRBV21-1 has pseudogene status. CDR3 size: 13 residues. The CDR3 DNA follows: TGTGCCAGCAGCAAAGTGAAAGGGAATGGCTACACCTTC. It translates to CASSKVKGNGYTF.

The chain employs TRBV24-1 and TRBJ1-5; possible D gene TRBD1, 5 bases. The CDR3 sequence is 14 residues long. Germline V gene data show CDR1 as KGHDR and CDR2 as SFDVKD. V lost 3 bases and J lost 4, with 9 bases in between. Written as DNA, the CDR3 is TGTGCCACCAGTGATGGCGGGGGTAATCAGCCCCAGCATTTT. It translates to CATSDGGGNQPQHF.

This clonotype was seen only a few times. The chain employs TRBV5-1 and TRBJ1-1; TRBD1 might be the D (6 bases). From germline, CDR1 is SGHRS and CDR2 YFSETQ. The CDR3 has 20 residues. Trimming took off 0 bases at V and 1 base at J, with 25 bases between the two ends. The CDR3: CASSLGVARQAPLRNTEAFF. CDR3 bases: TGCGCCAGCAGCTTGGGTGTTGCGCGACAGGCCCCCCTTAGGAACACTGAAGCTTTCTTT.

On this clonotype itself: One end of the junction fails to match germline, which may point to a read error. The CDR3 DNA is TGTGCTAGCAGCGCGACTCTAGCCGGGGAGCTGATTTTT. It specifies CASSATLAGELIF. The chain combines TRBV7-7 with TRBJ2-2, with TRBD2 as a possible D gene (5 bases). Germline V gene sequence: CDR1 SSHAT, CDR2 FNYEAQ (reference sequence). There are 13 residues in the CDR3.

This clonotype was detected ten times or more. The V and J genes are TRBV24-1 and TRBJ2-1, with no clear D. Germline V gene lookup returns CDR1 KGHDR and CDR2 SFDVKD. V dropped 4 bases and J dropped 0 bases, with 12 bases sitting between them. This CDR3 contains 16 residues. The CDR3 DNA reads as TGTGCCACCAGTGACCCAGCCCTCGGCTCCTACAATGAGCAGTTCTTC. As protein: CATSDPALGSYNEQFF.

The rearrangement uses TRBV9 and TRBJ2-3, with D possibly matching TRBD2 (5 bases). The V end lost 0 bases, the J end lost 9 bases, and 5 bases lay between the germline ends. Germline V gene lookup returns CDR1 SGDLS and CDR2 YYNGEE. The CDR3 consists of 11 residues. The CDR3 here is CASSVGGTQYF. The CDR3 nucleotides are TGTGCCAGCAGCGTAGGCGGGACGCAGTATTTT.

This clonotype has ten or more counts. This sequence joins TRBV24-1 and TRBJ2-3; 11 nucleotides align to TRBD2. Germline loops: CDR1 KGHDR, CDR2 SFDVKD. This CDR3 contains 15 residues. V was clipped by 0 bases and J by 5 bases; unmatched bases: 0. CDR3 nucleotide sequence: TGTGCCACCAGTGATTTGGGGACTAGCGGAGATACGCAGTATTTT. Its translation is CATSDLGTSGDTQYF.

The genes are TRBV24-1 and TRBJ2-1; 14 positions agree with TRBD2. The germline V gene has CDR1 KGHDR and CDR2 SFDVKD. Trimming cost V 3 bases and J 9 bases; bases outside gene matches: 6. This CDR3 contains 16 residues. The CDR3 reads CATSDPGLAGVAEQFF. The CDR3, as DNA: TGTGCCACCAGTGATCCGGGACTAGCGGGAGTGGCTGAGCAGTTCTTC.

The chain joins TRBV20-1 to TRBJ2-1; 7 bases line up with TRBD2. Germline CDR1 reads DFQATT; CDR2 reads SNEGSKA (reference sequence). V was pared by 6 bases and J by 8 bases, with 25 bases of the junction left unmatched. The CDR3 totals 18 residues. CDR3 protein: CSASSKLVAGGSIDEQFF. CDR3 nucleotides: TGCAGTGCCAGCTCAAAACTCGTCGCTGGCGGGAGTATCGATGAGCAGTTCTTC.

The chain is built from TRBV7-6 and TRBJ2-2; 11 bases align to TRBD1. This CDR3 comprises 19 residues. Trimming took 5 bases from V and 0 from J; bases not matched to a gene: 11. CDR1 SGHVS and CDR2 FNYEAQ come from the germline V gene. Here the CDR3 reads CASSRRGTGGGANTGELFF. CDR3 nucleotide sequence: TGTGCCAGCAGCCGGCGGGGGACAGGGGGTGGGGCGAACACCGGGGAGCTGTTTTTT.

The CDR3 nucleotides read TGTGCCAGCAGCTACACAGGGGCCACTGAAGCTTTCTTT. Its protein product is CASSYTGATEAFF. The J gene is TRBJ1-1, the V gene TRBV7-2; 7 nucleotides line up with TRBD1. J was trimmed by 4 bases and V by 4 bases; bases with no gene match: 3. CDR1 and CDR2 (germline): SGHTA, FQGNSA. The CDR3 totals 13 residues.

The sample holds a few counts of this clonotype. The chain carries TRBV24-1 and TRBJ2-7; 9 positions match TRBD2. The CDR3 consists of 16 residues. Germline-derived CDR1 and CDR2 are KGHDR and SFDVKD. V gave up 2 bases and J gave up 0 bases; unmatched junction bases: 4. The CDR3 sequence: CATSDSRTSVSYEQYF. As DNA, the CDR3 is TGTGCCACCAGTGATTCGAGGACTAGCGTCTCCTACGAGCAGTACTTC.

This chain's CDR3 is CASSPTADPAYEQFF. The CDR3 DNA is TGTGCCAGCAGCCCGACCGCGGACCCTGCTTATGAGCAGTTCTTC. This chain links TRBV9 with TRBJ2-1; D is uncertain. V was pared by 4 bases and J by 8 bases, with 19 bases between. Looked up from germline, CDR1 is SGDLS and CDR2 is YYNGEE. The CDR3 runs to 15 residues. The full variable domain, rest sourced from reference TRBV9 and TRBJ2-1, is DSGVTQTPKHLITATGQRVTLRCSPRSGDLSVYWYQQSLDQGLQFLIQYYNGEERAKGNILERFSAQQFPDLHSELNLSSLELGDSALYFCASSPTADPAYEQFFGPGTRLTVL.

The chain recombines TRBV9 with TRBJ2-1; a weak D match, TRBD2 (6 bases). V was clipped by 0 bases and J by 1 base, with 11 bases between them. The CDR3 sequence is 16 residues long. The germline CDR1 and CDR2 sequences are SGDLS and YYNGEE. The CDR3 sequence is CASSVALEGSYNEQFF. The DNA of the CDR3 is TGTGCCAGCAGCGTAGCTTTGGAGGGTTCCTACAATGAGCAGTTCTTC. Drawing the rest from reference TRBV9 and TRBJ2-1, the complete variable domain is DSGVTQTPKHLITATGQRVTLRCSPRSGDLSVYWYQQSLDQGLQFLIQYYNGEERAKGNILERFSAQQFPDLHSELNLSSLELGDSALYFCASSVALEGSYNEQFFGPGTRLTVL.

V is TRBV5-6 and J is TRBJ2-7, with 9 bases aligning to TRBD1. Germline-derived CDR1 and CDR2 are SGHDT and YYEEEE. The CDR3 consists of 15 residues. J gave up 3 bases and V 2 bases, and 6 bases lay outside the gene matches. The CDR3 nucleotides are TGTGCCAGCAGCTTCTATCCGGGACAGGGCTACGAGCAGTACTTC. It yields the protein CASSFYPGQGYEQYF.

The V and J genes are TRBV7-6 and TRBJ2-1, with no clear D. Germline CDR1 and CDR2: SGHVS and FNYEAQ. V was pared by 6 bases and J by 6 bases, with 18 bases between. The CDR3 consists of 15 residues. The CDR3 region is CASSPLAYGSNEQFF. CDR3 nucleotide sequence: TGTGCCAGCAGTCCGCTCGCGTATGGAAGCAATGAGCAGTTCTTC. Full variable domain (outside the CDR3, taken from reference TRBV7-6 and TRBJ2-1): GAGVSQSPRYKVTKRGQDVALRCDPISGHVSLYWYRQALGQGPEFLTYFNYEAQQDKSGLPNDRFSAERPEGSISTLTIQRTEQRDSAMYRCASSPLAYGSNEQFFGPGTRLTVL.

This clonotype has ten or more counts. The chain recombines TRBV4-1 with TRBJ2-1; 10 bases match TRBD2. The CDR3 length is 16 residues. J was trimmed by 3 bases and V by 5 bases; bases with no gene match: 7. Looked up from germline, CDR1 is MGHRA and CDR2 is YSYEKL. This CDR3 reads CASSRDGLADYNEQFF. Here the CDR3 DNA reads TGCGCCAGCAGCAGAGATGGACTAGCGGACTACAATGAGCAGTTCTTC.

Only a few counts were recorded for this clonotype. The chain recombines TRBV12-3 or TRBV12-4 with TRBJ1-2, with a tentative D call TRBD1 (5 bases). V was shortened by 6 bases and J by 0 bases, with 11 bases between the two germline ends. The length of the CDR3 is 14 residues. DNA for the CDR3: TGTGCCAGCAGCCGGGACCGAACTAACTATGGCTACACCTTC. Amino acids: CASSRDRTNYGYTF.

This clonotype has a handful of counts. The chain's CDR3 is CASSLVLAGFYSTDTQYF. CDR3 DNA: TGTGCCAGCAGCTTAGTACTAGCGGGCTTTTATAGCACAGATACGCAGTATTTT. V and J are TRBV7-2 and TRBJ2-3, with TRBD2 identical over 9 bases. Germline CDR1 reads SGHTA; CDR2 reads FQGNSA. The CDR3 has 18 amino acids. With V trimmed by 1 base and J by 0 bases, 8 bases remained unmatched. The full variable domain, its missing parts supplied by reference TRBV7-2 and TRBJ2-3, is GAGVSQSPSNKVTEKGKDVELRCDPISGHTALYWYRQSLGQGLEFLIYFQGNSAPDKSGLPSDRFSAERTGGSVSTLTIQRTQQEDSAVYLCASSLVLAGFYSTDTQYFGPGTRLTVL.

This clonotype was picked up many times. The rearrangement joins TRBV15 to TRBJ2-3; D gene unclear. Trimming pared 5 bases from V and 1 base from J, leaving 7 bases between. This CDR3 has 13 amino acids. Per the germline V gene, CDR1 is LNHNV and CDR2 is YYDKDF (reference sequence). The CDR3 sequence: CATSHRGTDTQYF. CDR3 coding DNA: TGTGCCACCAGCCATCGGGGCACAGATACGCAGTATTTT.

This clonotype was observed a few times. This sequence joins TRBV7-6 and TRBJ1-4; D ambiguous. Germline V gene data show CDR1 as SGHVS and CDR2 as FNYEAQ. This CDR3 comprises 15 residues. Between the trimmed V and J ends, which lost 5 bases and 8 bases, there was a span of 18 bases. CDR3 DNA: TGTGCCAGCAGCGCCCCGACTGGGGTGGGGGAAAAACTGTTTTTT. It is translated as CASSAPTGVGEKLFF.

This clonotype was seen a few times. V usage is TRBV5-1 and J usage is TRBJ2-7; 9 bases align to TRBD1. Germline CDR1 SGHRS, CDR2 YFSETQ. The CDR3 has 15 residues. Trimming at V came to 4 bases and at J to 1 base, leaving 6 bases not matched to a gene. CDR3 amino acids: CASSPTGTGSYEQYF. For the CDR3, the DNA is TGCGCCAGCAGCCCAACCGGGACAGGGTCCTACGAGCAGTACTTC.

The chain recombines TRBV24-1 with TRBJ2-1; TRBD2 aligns across 9 bases. The CDR3 length is 15 residues. Looked up from germline, CDR1 is KGHDR and CDR2 is SFDVKD. The V gene end was trimmed by 2 bases and the J gene end by 5 bases; junction bases not matched to a gene: 3. The CDR3 spells CATSDSEREDNEQFF. The CDR3 DNA is TGTGCCACCAGTGATTCCGAGCGGGAGGACAATGAGCAGTTCTTC.

The chain has TRBV27 and TRBJ2-7; 7 nucleotides agree with TRBD2. V lost 0 bases to trimming and J lost 3 bases; unmatched junction nucleotides: 5. CDR1 MNHEY and CDR2 SMNVEV come from the germline V gene (reference sequence). This CDR3 is 15 amino acids long. The CDR3 sequence: CASSLSAGDIYEQYF. The CDR3 DNA sequence: TGTGCCAGCAGTTTATCGGCGGGAGACATCTACGAGCAGTACTTC.

The rearrangement links TRBV12-3 or TRBV12-4 to TRBJ1-1; D is possibly TRBD1 (5 bases). The CDR3 length is 16 residues. Trimming removed 6 bases at V and 1 base at J, with 18 bases between. The DNA for the CDR3 is TGTGCCAGCAGACAACGACAGAGGGGCCCGAACACTGAAGCTTTCTTT. Translated, it gives CASRQRQRGPNTEAFF.

This clonotype showed up just a few times. The chain is built from TRBV7-8 and TRBJ2-1, with D tentatively TRBD2 (6 bases). V lost 4 bases, J lost 16 bases, and 32 bases lay in between. Germline-derived CDR1 and CDR2 are SGHVS and FQNEAQ. The CDR3 extends over 17 amino acids. CDR3 sequence: CASSSNPNLSGGLRAFF. CDR3 DNA: TGTGCCAGCAGCTCAAATCCTAACCTCAGTGGGGGACTCAGAGCTTTCTTC.

The chain is built from TRBV15 and TRBJ2-5, with D perhaps matching TRBD2 (5 bases). Germline CDR1 and CDR2: LNHNV and YYDKDF (reference sequence). The CDR3 covers 15 residues. V was clipped by 5 bases and J by 2 bases, with 15 bases between them. The CDR3 here is CATSQSRGQQETQYF. DNA of the CDR3: TGTGCCACCAGCCAGTCACGCGGGCAGCAAGAGACCCAGTACTTC.

This chain connects TRBV12-3 or TRBV12-4 to TRBJ1-5; D may be TRBD1 (5 bases). CDR3 length equals 15 residues. The V and J ends lost 2 bases and 2 bases respectively, with 10 bases between them. CDR3 residues: CASSLWGKGNQPQHF. CDR3 DNA: TGTGCCAGCAGTTTATGGGGGAAGGGCAATCAGCCCCAGCATTTT.